This TCR beta chain stems from a study of cytotoxic CD8 clonotypes in ibrutinib-treated CLL. Study-wide context: Response samples were drawn at a median of about twelve months of treatment, range 6 to 36. The samples contained 255,043 productive templates on average. They also contained an average of 94,082 productive rearrangements.

Using immunoSEQ multiplex PCR, the repertoire was profiled, and TCRdb retains in-frame clones only, with some absent. The table has more than 15,000 clones, 65% to 70% seen once. The CDR3 is 15 amino acids. The germline gives CDR1 MNHEY, CDR2 SMNVEV (reference sequence). J was trimmed by 3 bases and V by 6 bases; bases with no gene match: 8. General study findings and limits: Clonality increased with ibrutinib response but returned toward baseline at progression. The clonality rise at ibrutinib response reflected private clonotype expansion.

This clone has a handful of counts. Antigen specificity is unknown. The TCR comes from a human donor with chronic lymphocytic leukemia. The sample in question was PBMCs, obtained before ibrutinib treatment. The rearrangement uses TRBV27 and TRBJ2-7, with 10 bases identical to TRBD1. For the CDR3, the DNA is TGTGCCAGCAGCCGTCAGGGACAGGGGAACTACGAGCAGTACTTC. Translation: CASSRQGQGNYEQYF.